One sample yielded the 27 T cell receptor beta chains listed below, sequenced in a study of blood T cells in healthy people across ages (dated by TCRdb to about 2015). To prepare the library, 5' RACE was applied. Sequencer: Illumina HiSeq 2500. The second PCR ran for roughly 6 to 11 cycles and used a J-beta primer mix along with a sample-barcoded 5' primer. Starting from the raw public reads, TCRdb applied fastp trimming at Q25, assembled clones with MiXCR and retained in-frame beta chains. Each record represents a unique CDR3 protein, reported with the most common genes and DNA among its rows. Counted in this sample were about 1.7 million distinct CDR3 sequences; about 30% of them appeared once. The ten largest account for about 8% of the sample. The sequencing sample was made of blood. These receptors were taken from a woman in her twenties or thirties in good health.

This clonotype was detected a few times. The genes are TRBV4-1 and TRBJ2-3, with D hard to call. V was pared by 3 bases and J by 4 bases, with 11 bases between. Germline V gene data show CDR1 as MGHRA and CDR2 as YSYEKL. This CDR3 is built from 14 residues. The CDR3 protein is CASSHGRPPDTQYF. The CDR3 nucleotides are TGCGCCAGCAGCCATGGACGACCCCCAGATACGCAGTATTTT.

This clonotype showed up many times. The rearrangement links TRBV10-3 to TRBJ2-3; 8 nucleotides agree with TRBD2. V lost 10 bases, J lost 11 bases, and 14 bases stayed unmatched. The CDR3 spans 13 residues. The germline V gene has CDR1 ENHRY and CDR2 SYGVKD. The CDR3 sequence is CATLENSGEQQYF. For the CDR3, the DNA is TGTGCCACCCTAGAGAATAGCGGGGAACAGCAGTATTTT.

The CDR3 loop is CASSLLGSTGELFF. In DNA, the CDR3 is TGTGCCAGCAGTTTACTAGGCTCGACCGGGGAGCTGTTTTTT. The chain carries TRBV12-3 or TRBV12-4 and TRBJ2-2; D is unresolved. The CDR3 is 14 amino acids. Trimming stripped 2 bases from V and 5 bases from J, with 9 bases between.

The chain links TRBV5-1 to TRBJ2-7, with TRBD1 matching 8 bases. V trimming: 0 bases; J trimming: 2 bases; junction bases outside the gene matches: 7. This CDR3 is 16 amino acids long. Germline V gives CDR1 SGHRS, CDR2 YFSETQ. The CDR3 DNA reads TGCGCCAGCAGCTTGGCCCCGACAGGGGATACCTACGAGCAGTACTTC. Residues: CASSLAPTGDTYEQYF.

This clonotype was seen many times. This chain joins TRBV12-3 or TRBV12-4 and TRBJ2-3; D remains ambiguous. The CDR3 extends over 15 amino acids. Between the trimmed V and J ends, which lost 5 bases and 0 bases, there was a span of 12 bases. The CDR3: CASSPNSGSTDTQYF. In nucleotides, the CDR3 is TGTGCCAGCAGTCCGAATTCGGGCAGCACAGATACGCAGTATTTT.

The chain has TRBV10-3 and TRBJ1-1; TRBD1 is a possible D gene (5 bases). The V and J ends lost 6 bases and 4 bases respectively, with 15 bases between them. The CDR3 consists of 14 residues. CDR1 and CDR2 from the germline V gene are ENHRY and SYGVKD. The chain's CDR3 is CAIRVGEWATEAFF. In DNA form, the CDR3 reads TGTGCCATCAGGGTAGGGGAATGGGCCACTGAAGCTTTCTTT.

Of note for this clonotype: A junction boundary mismatches the germline segment, possibly from a read error. The V gene is TRBV5-1, the J gene TRBJ1-1, with D maybe TRBD1 (5 bases). The germline CDR1 and CDR2 sequences are SGHRS and YFSETQ. The CDR3 has 17 residues. CDR3 DNA sequence: TGCGCCAGCAGGTCCTTATACAGGATGGGGATGAATACTGAAGCTTTCTTT. Its protein product is CASRSLYRMGMNTEAFF.

The chain carries TRBV10-3 and TRBJ1-2; TRBD1 is a possible D gene (5 bases). CDR3 length equals 12 residues. Trimming stripped 4 bases from V and 8 bases from J, with 11 bases between. Germline loops: CDR1 ENHRY, CDR2 SYGVKD. CDR3 nucleotides: TGTGCCATCAGTGCGGGAAGGGGCGGCTACACCTTC. It codes for CAISAGRGGYTF.

The chain is built from TRBV28 and TRBJ2-7; 9 bases agree with TRBD1. The CDR3 spans 17 residues. The V gene end was trimmed by 4 bases and the J gene end by 8 bases; junction bases not matched to a gene: 18. CDR1 is MDHEN, CDR2 SYDVKM, per germline. The DNA of the CDR3 is TGTGCCAGCAGTTCCTATAGGGGCTTTGGACAGGGGCAAAAGCAGTACTTC. This translates into CASSSYRGFGQGQKQYF.

This clonotype was picked up a small number of times. The CDR3 region has the DNA TGTGCCACCAGCAGAAGGCTAGCGGGGACCGGAGATACGCAGTATTTT. Its translation: CATSRRLAGTGDTQYF. The chain has TRBV15 and TRBJ2-3; 9 bases map to TRBD2. V lost 2 bases to trimming and J lost 5 bases; unmatched junction nucleotides: 8. In germline, CDR1 is LNHNV, CDR2 YYDKDF (reference sequence). The CDR3 totals 16 residues.

The chain carries TRBV10-3 and TRBJ2-1, with D perhaps TRBD2 (7 bases). The V end lost 6 bases, the J end lost 10 bases, and 16 bases lay between the germline ends. There are 13 residues in the CDR3. Germline V gene sequence: CDR1 ENHRY, CDR2 SYGVKD. CDR3 in DNA: TGTGCCATCAGCGAGGGGGGGCGGGGCGAGCAGTTCTTC. It encodes CAISEGGRGEQFF.

CDR3 bases: TGTGCCAGCAGTTATCAGGGCCCGAACACCGGGGAGCTGTTTTTT. Its translation: CASSYQGPNTGELFF. The chain is built from TRBV7-3 and TRBJ2-2, with a possible D match to TRBD1 (5 bases). The CDR3 has 15 amino acids. Deletions cut 6 bases from V and 0 bases from J, with 11 bases between. Germline CDR1 is SGHTA and CDR2 is FQGTGA.

As for this clonotype: One base away lies a much larger clone, so this may be a sequencing read error. This rearrangement joins TRBV12-5 to TRBJ2-6, with D unclear. Germline CDR1 LGHNT, CDR2 FRNRAP. This CDR3 region has 14 residues. The CDR3 spells CASGLSSGTNVLTF. The CDR3 DNA follows: TGTGCTAGTGGTTTGAGCTCTGGGACCAACGTCCTGACTTTC.

This clonotype has at least ten counts. The gene calls are TRBV29-1 and TRBJ1-1; TRBD1 matches 12 bases. Germline V gives CDR1 SQVTM, CDR2 ANQGSEA. Losses at the gene ends were 6 bases for V and 1 base for J; bases not matched to a gene: 12. This CDR3 region has 17 residues. This CDR3 reads CSVASGGQGAWNTEAFF. The CDR3 DNA is TGCAGCGTCGCATCTGGGGGACAGGGGGCCTGGAACACTGAAGCTTTCTTT.

In this sample, this clonotype turned up many times. The chain has TRBV7-9 and TRBJ2-7; D not certain. The CDR3 extends over 13 amino acids. From germline, CDR1 is SEHNR and CDR2 FQNEAQ (reference sequence). Trimming shortened V by 5 bases and J by 2 bases, and 10 bases separated the two germline ends. This CDR3 is CASSPDGPYEQYF. The CDR3 nucleotides are TGTGCCAGCAGCCCCGACGGACCCTACGAGCAGTACTTC. Drawing the rest from reference TRBV7-9 and TRBJ2-7, the complete variable domain is DTGVSQNPRHKITKRGQNVTFRCDPISEHNRLYWYRQTLGQGPEFLTYFQNEAQLEKSRLLSDRFSAERPKGSFSTLEIQRTEQGDSAMYLCASSPDGPYEQYFGPGTRLTVT.

The rearrangement uses TRBV24-1 and TRBJ2-7, with 9 positions matching TRBD1. The V and J ends lost 9 bases and 7 bases, in that order; junction bases with no gene match: 6. Per the germline V gene, CDR1 is KGHDR and CDR2 is SFDVKD. This CDR3 has 12 residues. CDR3 nucleotide sequence: TGTGCCACCGCAGGGGACAGGGAAGAGCAGTACTTC. It encodes CATAGDREEQYF.

CDR3 sequence: CASRTGEGAKNIQYF. The CDR3 region has the DNA TGTGCCAGCAGGACGGGAGAGGGGGCCAAAAACATTCAGTACTTC. V usage is TRBV6-2 or TRBV6-3 and J usage is TRBJ2-4, with D perhaps matching TRBD2 (6 bases). Trimming stripped 6 bases from V and 1 base from J, with 13 bases between. Germline V gene lookup returns CDR1 MNHEY and CDR2 SVGEGT. CDR3 length equals 15 residues.

Only a few counts were recorded for this clonotype. V is TRBV12-3 or TRBV12-4 and J is TRBJ2-7; 9 nucleotides agree with TRBD2. V gave up 7 bases and J gave up 4 bases; unmatched junction bases: 11. The CDR3 spans 15 residues. This CDR3 is CASNPSGAGGYEQYF. The CDR3, as DNA: TGTGCCAGCAACCCCTCAGGGGCGGGGGGGTACGAGCAGTACTTC.

The chain is built from TRBV5-5 and TRBJ2-5, with 10 bases identical to TRBD1. The CDR3 loop spans 16 amino acids. With V trimmed by 0 bases and J by 5 bases, 7 bases remained unmatched. Germline loops: CDR1 SGHKS, CDR2 YYEKEE (reference sequence). As DNA, the CDR3 is TGTGCCAGCAGCTTGGCCGACAGGGGGCGCGTGGAGACCCAGTACTTC. Translated: CASSLADRGRVETQYF.

The genes are TRBV2 and TRBJ1-4; D gene ambiguous. Trimming took 6 bases from V and 4 from J, leaving 6 bases between them. CDR1 and CDR2 from the germline V gene are SNHLY and FYNNEI. CDR3 size: 12 residues. CDR3 amino acids: CASRLLNEKLFF. The CDR3 region has the DNA TGTGCCAGCAGACTGCTTAATGAAAAACTGTTTTTT.

The J gene is TRBJ1-2, the V gene TRBV2, with D unclear. Between the trimmed V and J ends, which lost 8 bases and 7 bases, there was a span of 5 bases. From germline, CDR1 is SNHLY and CDR2 FYNNEI. The length of the CDR3 is 9 residues. The CDR3 DNA reads as TGTGCCAGCTTTCCTGGCTACACCTTC. It is translated as CASFPGYTF. The full variable domain, rest sourced from reference TRBV2 and TRBJ1-2, is EPEVTQTPSHQVTQMGQEVILRCVPISNHLYFYWYRQILGQKVEFLVSFYNNEISEKSEIFDDQFSVERPDGSNFTLKIRSTKLEDSAMYFCASFPGYTFGSGTRLTVV.

This clonotype has ten or more counts. The J gene is TRBJ2-3, the V gene TRBV7-2; either TRBD1 or TRBD2 may fit D (6 bases each). The V and J ends lost 4 bases and 0 bases respectively, with 17 bases between them. Germline-derived CDR1 and CDR2 are SGHTA and FQGNSA. The CDR3 sequence is 17 residues long. CDR3 in amino acids: CASSSNPGARSTDTQYF. In nucleotides, the CDR3 is TGTGCCAGCAGCTCGAACCCGGGGGCGCGAAGCACAGATACGCAGTATTTT.

For this clonotype: One junction end does not reproduce the germline sequence, and a read error may be involved. The chain joins TRBV3-1 to TRBJ2-5; 12 nucleotides match TRBD2. CDR1 LGHDT and CDR2 YNNKEL come from the germline V gene (reference sequence). The CDR3 is 15 amino acids. CDR3 DNA sequence: TGTGCCAGCAGCCCAGGGACTAGCGGGTTCAAGACCCGGTACTTC. Its translation is CASSPGTSGFKTRYF.

This clonotype was counted at least ten times. The chain combines TRBV2 with TRBJ1-2; a weak D match, TRBD1 (5 bases). The germline gives CDR1 SNHLY, CDR2 FYNNEI. This CDR3 spans 14 amino acids. Trimming shortened V by 0 bases and J by 4 bases, and 9 bases separated the two germline ends. The CDR3 DNA follows: TGTGCCAGCAGTGAAGCCGAGACAGCCTATGGCTACACCTTC. Protein: CASSEAETAYGYTF.

This clonotype was seen ten or more times. The chain uses TRBV7-2 and TRBJ2-4, with 7 bases matching TRBD2. Germline V lookup: CDR1 SGHTA, CDR2 FQGNSA. The CDR3 length is 13 residues. V lost 2 bases and J lost 13; bases outside the gene matches: 8. CDR3 nucleotides: TGTGCCAGCAGCTTATCGGGAGGCTGGGAGCAGTACTTC. It is translated as CASSLSGGWEQYF.

The rearrangement links TRBV20-1 to TRBJ2-1, with D perhaps TRBD2 (7 bases). This CDR3 is built from 16 residues. V was pared by 6 bases and J by 5 bases, with 23 bases between. Per the germline V gene, CDR1 is DFQATT and CDR2 is SNEGSKA (reference sequence). As DNA, the CDR3 is TGCAGTGCCCCTTACCCCGTAGGGGGGGATCACAATGAGCAGTTCTTC. Protein product: CSAPYPVGGDHNEQFF.

This clonotype has more than one count but fewer than ten. One end of the junction is discordant with germline, which a read error may explain. The chain carries TRBV6-6 and TRBJ2-5, with 7 positions matching TRBD1. The CDR3 contains 16 residues. Germline V gene lookup returns CDR1 MNHNY and CDR2 SVGAGI (reference sequence). This CDR3 reads CTSSKAGATRQGEQYF. CDR3 nucleotides: TGTACCAGCAGTAAAGCCGGTGCGACGCGGCAGGGGGAGCAGTACTTC.